The text below deals with one T cell receptor beta chain. The antigen remains unidentified. One end of the junction varies from germline; a read error may be responsible. The source of the sample is a study of T cell responses to AZD1222 COVID-19 vaccine. For the study at large: Pooling of second doses given at about 4 or about 12 weeks was done. Broader study findings: There were mostly white British donors and more females than males, and clonal diversity was possibly underestimated. Regions left unmutated in variants are reportedly the target of nearly half of spike-specific TCRs.

Assay used: immunoSEQ multiplex PCR; TCRdb lists only in-frame clones, some missing. The sample has 95,000 to 150,000 clones, 85% to 95% seen once. The CDR3 has 17 residues. Germline lookup yields CDR1 SSHAT and CDR2 FNYEAQ (reference sequence). The sample was peripheral blood, taken on day 0 of AZD1222 vaccination. This clonotype was obtained from an adult in good health. The chain carries TRBV7-7 and TRBJ1-2; D is possibly TRBD1 (5 bases). The CDR3 coding sequence is TGTGCTAGCAGCTCGCCCCCCGGGACGGCCCCTAACTATGGCTACACCTTC. Protein sequence: CASSSPPGTAPNYGYTF.